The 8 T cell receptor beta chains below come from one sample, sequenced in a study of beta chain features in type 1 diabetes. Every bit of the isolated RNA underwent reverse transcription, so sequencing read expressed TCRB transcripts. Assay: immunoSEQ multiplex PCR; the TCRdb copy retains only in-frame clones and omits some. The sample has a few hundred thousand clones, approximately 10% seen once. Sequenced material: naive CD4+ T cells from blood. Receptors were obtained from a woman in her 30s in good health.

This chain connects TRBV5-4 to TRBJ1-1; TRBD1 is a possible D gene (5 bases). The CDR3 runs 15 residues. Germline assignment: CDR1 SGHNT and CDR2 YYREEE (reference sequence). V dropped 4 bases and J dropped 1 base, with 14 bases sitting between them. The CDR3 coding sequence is TGTGCCAGCAGCCAAGACCAGGGAAAGAACACTGAAGCTTTCTTT. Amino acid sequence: CASSQDQGKNTEAFF.

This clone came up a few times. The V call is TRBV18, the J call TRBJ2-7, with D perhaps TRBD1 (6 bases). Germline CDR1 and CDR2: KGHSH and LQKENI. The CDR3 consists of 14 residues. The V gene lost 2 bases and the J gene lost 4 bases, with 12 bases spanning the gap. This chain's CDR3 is CASSPFDRLYEQYF. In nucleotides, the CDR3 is TGTGCCAGCTCACCATTCGACAGGTTATACGAGCAGTACTTC. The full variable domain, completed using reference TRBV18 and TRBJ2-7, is NAGVMQNPRHLVRRRGQEARLRCSPMKGHSHVYWYRQLPEEGLKFMVYLQKENIIDESGMPKERFSAEFPKEGPSILRIQQVVRGDSAAYFCASSPFDRLYEQYFGPGTRLTVT.

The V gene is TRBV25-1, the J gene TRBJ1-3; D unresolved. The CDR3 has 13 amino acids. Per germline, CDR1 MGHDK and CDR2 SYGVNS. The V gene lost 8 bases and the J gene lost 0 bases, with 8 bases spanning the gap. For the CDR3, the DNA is TGTGCCAGCGGCCACAGCTCTGGAAACACCATATATTTT. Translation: CASGHSSGNTIYF. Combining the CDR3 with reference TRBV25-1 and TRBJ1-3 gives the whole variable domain EADIYQTPRYLVIGTGKKITLECSQTMGHDKMYWYQQDPGMELHLIHYSYGVNSTEKGDLSSESTVSRIRTEHFPLTLESARPSHTSQYLCASGHSSGNTIYFGEGSWLTVV.

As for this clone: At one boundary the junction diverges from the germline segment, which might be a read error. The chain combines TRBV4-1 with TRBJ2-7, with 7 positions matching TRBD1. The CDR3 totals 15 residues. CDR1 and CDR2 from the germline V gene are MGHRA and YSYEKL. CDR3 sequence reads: CASSHSQGVENRRHF. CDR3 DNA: TGCGCCAGCAGCCATAGCCAGGGGGTGGAAAATCGTCGGCACTTC.

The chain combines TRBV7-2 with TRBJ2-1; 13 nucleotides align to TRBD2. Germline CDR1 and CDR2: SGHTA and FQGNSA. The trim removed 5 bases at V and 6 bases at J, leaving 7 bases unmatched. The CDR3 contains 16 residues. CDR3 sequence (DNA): TGTGCCAGCAGCCGAACAACTAGCGGGAGGGGCAATGAGCAGTTCTTC. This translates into CASSRTTSGRGNEQFF.

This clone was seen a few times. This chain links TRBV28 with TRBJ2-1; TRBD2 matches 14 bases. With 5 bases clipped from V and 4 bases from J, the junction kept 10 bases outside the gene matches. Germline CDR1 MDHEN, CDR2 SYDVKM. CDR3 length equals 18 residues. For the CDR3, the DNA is TGTGCCAGCAGTCCCTCGTCCGGGACTAGCGGGAGTTACAATGAGCAGTTCTTC. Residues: CASSPSSGTSGSYNEQFF.

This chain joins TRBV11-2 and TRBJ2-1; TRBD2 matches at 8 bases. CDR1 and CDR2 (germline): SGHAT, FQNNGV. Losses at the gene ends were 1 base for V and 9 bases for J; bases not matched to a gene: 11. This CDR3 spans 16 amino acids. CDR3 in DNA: TGTGCCAGCAGCTTAGCTCTGGCGGGAGGAAGGACTGAGCAGTTCTTC. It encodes CASSLALAGGRTEQFF.

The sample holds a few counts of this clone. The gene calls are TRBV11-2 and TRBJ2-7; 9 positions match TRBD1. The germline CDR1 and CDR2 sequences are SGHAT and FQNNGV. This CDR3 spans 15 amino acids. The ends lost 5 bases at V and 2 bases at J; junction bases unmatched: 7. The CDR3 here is CASSGIRDRAYEQYF. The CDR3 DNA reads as TGTGCCAGCAGCGGAATCCGGGACAGGGCCTACGAGCAGTACTTC.